This record looks at one T cell receptor (beta chain) sequence and its context. As yet, its antigen is unknown. These data are taken from a study of T cell responses to AZD1222 COVID-19 vaccine. Study outcomes and limitations: Among the donors, most were white British and more were female, and clonal diversity was possibly underestimated. There were vaccine-associated CD4 TCRs across spike, dominant at 160-218 and 743-854. Among AZD1222 vaccinees, only 5 to 7 were seropositive at baseline.

TCRdb's table, derived via immunoSEQ multiplex PCR, lists solely in-frame clones and lacks some. Here the sample spans around 100,000 clones, around 90% being singletons. Pooling of second doses given at about 4 or about 12 weeks was done. The receptor's source is an adult who received the AZD1222 COVID-19 vaccine. Sequenced here: peripheral blood, sampled 28 days after the second AZD1222 dose.

CDR3 region: CASSLVTGGPYEQYF. In DNA, the CDR3 is TGTGCCAGCAGCTTGGTTACAGGGGGTCCATACGAGCAGTACTTC. The genes are TRBV5-6 and TRBJ2-7, with 8 bases identical to TRBD1. This CDR3 is built from 15 residues. With 0 bases clipped from V and 4 bases from J, the junction kept 6 bases outside the gene matches. Germline lookup yields CDR1 SGHDT and CDR2 YYEEEE.